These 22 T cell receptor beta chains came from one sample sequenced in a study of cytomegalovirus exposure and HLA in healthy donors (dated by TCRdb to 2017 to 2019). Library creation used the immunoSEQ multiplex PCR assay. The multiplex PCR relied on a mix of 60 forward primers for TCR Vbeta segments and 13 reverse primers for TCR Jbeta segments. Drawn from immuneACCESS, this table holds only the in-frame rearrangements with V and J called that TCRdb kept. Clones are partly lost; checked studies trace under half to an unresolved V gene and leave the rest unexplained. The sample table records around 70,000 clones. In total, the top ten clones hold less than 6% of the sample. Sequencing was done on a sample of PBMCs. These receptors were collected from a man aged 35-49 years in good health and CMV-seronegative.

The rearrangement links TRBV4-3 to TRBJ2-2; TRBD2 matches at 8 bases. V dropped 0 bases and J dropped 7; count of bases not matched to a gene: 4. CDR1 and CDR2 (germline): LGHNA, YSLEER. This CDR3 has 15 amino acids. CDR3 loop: CASSQDGGGSGELFF. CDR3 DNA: TGCGCCAGCAGCCAAGACGGGGGGGGGAGCGGGGAGCTGTTTTTT.

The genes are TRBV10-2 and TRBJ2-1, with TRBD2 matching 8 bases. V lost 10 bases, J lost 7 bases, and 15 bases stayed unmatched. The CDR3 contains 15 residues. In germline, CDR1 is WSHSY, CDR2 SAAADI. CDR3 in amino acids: CAIKGREREYNEQFF. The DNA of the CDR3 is TGCGCCATCAAAGGGCGGGAGCGGGAGTATAATGAGCAGTTCTTC.

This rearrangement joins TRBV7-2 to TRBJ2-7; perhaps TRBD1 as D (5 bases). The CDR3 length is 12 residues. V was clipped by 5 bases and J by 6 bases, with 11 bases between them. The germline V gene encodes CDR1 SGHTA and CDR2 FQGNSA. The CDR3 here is CASSLYRPEQYF. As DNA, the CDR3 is TGTGCCAGCAGCCTGTACAGGCCCGAGCAGTACTTC.

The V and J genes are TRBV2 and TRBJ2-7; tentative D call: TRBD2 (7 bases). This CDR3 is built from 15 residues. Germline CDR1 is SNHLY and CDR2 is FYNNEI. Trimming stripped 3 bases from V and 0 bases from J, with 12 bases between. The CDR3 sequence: CASSDGGGRSYEQYF. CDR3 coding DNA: TGTGCCAGCAGTGATGGGGGGGGGCGCTCCTACGAGCAGTACTTC.

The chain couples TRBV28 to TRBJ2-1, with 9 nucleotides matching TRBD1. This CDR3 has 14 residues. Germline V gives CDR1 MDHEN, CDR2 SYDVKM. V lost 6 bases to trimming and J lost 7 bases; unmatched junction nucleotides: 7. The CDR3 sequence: CASSPGQGWNEQFF. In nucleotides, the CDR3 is TGTGCCAGCAGCCCCGGACAGGGGTGGAATGAGCAGTTCTTC.

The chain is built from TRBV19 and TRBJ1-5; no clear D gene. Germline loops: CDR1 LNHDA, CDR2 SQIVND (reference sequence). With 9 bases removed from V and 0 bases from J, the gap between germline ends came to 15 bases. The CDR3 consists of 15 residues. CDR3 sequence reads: CASLKGGYSNQPQHF. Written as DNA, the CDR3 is TGTGCCAGCCTTAAGGGAGGTTATAGCAATCAGCCCCAGCATTTT. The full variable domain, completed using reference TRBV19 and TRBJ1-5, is DGGITQSPKYLFRKEGQNVTLSCEQNLNHDAMYWYRQDPGQGLRLIYYSQIVNDFQKGDIAEGYSVSREKKESFPLTVTSAQKNPTAFYLCASLKGGYSNQPQHFGDGTRLSIL.

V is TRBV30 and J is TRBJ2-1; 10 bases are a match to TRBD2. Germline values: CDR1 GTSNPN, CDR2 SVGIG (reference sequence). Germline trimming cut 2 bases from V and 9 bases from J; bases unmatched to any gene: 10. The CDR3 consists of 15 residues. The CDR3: CAWSSTAGGLGEQFF. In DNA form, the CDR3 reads TGTGCCTGGAGTTCGACAGCGGGGGGGCTAGGTGAGCAGTTCTTC.

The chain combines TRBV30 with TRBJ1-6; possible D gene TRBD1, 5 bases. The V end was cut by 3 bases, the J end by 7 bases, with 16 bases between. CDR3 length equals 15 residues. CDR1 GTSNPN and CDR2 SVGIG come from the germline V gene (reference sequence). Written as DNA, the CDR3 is TGTGCCTGGAGGGGGGGAGGGGAATGGAATTCACCCCTCCACTTT. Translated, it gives CAWRGGGEWNSPLHF.

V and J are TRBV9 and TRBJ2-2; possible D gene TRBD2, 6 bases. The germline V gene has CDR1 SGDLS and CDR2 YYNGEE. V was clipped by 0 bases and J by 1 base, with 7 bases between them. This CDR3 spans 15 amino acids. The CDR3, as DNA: TGTGCCAGCAGCGTAGGGGGAGGGAACACCGGGGAGCTGTTTTTT. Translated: CASSVGGGNTGELFF.

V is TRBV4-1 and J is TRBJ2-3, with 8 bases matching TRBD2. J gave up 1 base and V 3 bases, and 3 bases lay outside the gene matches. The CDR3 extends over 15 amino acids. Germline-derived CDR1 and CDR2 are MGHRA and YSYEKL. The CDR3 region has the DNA TGCGCCAGCAGCCAGAGAGCGGGGGGCACAGATACGCAGTATTTT. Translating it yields CASSQRAGGTDTQYF.

Here the CDR3 DNA reads TGTGCCATCAGTAGGACTAGCGGGAAGACAGATACGCAGTATTTT. Protein: CAISRTSGKTDTQYF. This sequence joins TRBV10-3 and TRBJ2-3, with 12 bases matching TRBD2. This CDR3 is 15 amino acids long. V gave up 5 bases and J gave up 3 bases; unmatched junction bases: 3. Germline V CDR1 and CDR2: ENHRY, SYGVKD.

This chain's CDR3 is CASSLGTSGGVGEQYF. The CDR3 DNA sequence: TGTGCCAGCAGCCTGGGGACTAGCGGGGGAGTGGGTGAGCAGTACTTC. The rearrangement links TRBV13 to TRBJ2-7; TRBD2 agrees at 14 bases. Germline loops: CDR1 PRHDT, CDR2 FYEKMQ (reference sequence). Trimming at V came to 5 bases and at J to 7 bases, leaving 10 bases not matched to a gene. CDR3 length equals 16 residues.

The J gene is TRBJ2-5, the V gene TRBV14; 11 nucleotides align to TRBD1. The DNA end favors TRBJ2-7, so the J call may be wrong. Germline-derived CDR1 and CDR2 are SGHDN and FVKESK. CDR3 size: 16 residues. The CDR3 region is CASSQPGQGVIYEQYF. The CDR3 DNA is TGTGCCAGCAGCCAACCGGGACAGGGGGTCATCTACGAGCAGTACTTC.

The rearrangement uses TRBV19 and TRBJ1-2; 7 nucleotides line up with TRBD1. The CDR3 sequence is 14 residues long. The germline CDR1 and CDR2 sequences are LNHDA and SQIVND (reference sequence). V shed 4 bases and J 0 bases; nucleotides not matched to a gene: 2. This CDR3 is CASSKGTANYGYTF. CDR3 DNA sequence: TGTGCCAGTAGTAAAGGGACAGCTAACTATGGCTACACCTTC.

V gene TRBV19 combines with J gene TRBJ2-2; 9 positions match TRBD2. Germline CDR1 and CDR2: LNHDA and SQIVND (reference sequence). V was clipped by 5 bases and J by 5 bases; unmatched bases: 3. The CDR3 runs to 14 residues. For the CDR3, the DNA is TGTGCCAGTAGTCCGGGACTAGCAACCGGGGAGCTGTTTTTT. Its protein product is CASSPGLATGELFF.

CDR3 in amino acids: CASSSTEPGWYGEKLFF. CDR3 sequence (DNA): TGTGCCAGCAGCTCCACCGAACCAGGCTGGTATGGTGAAAAACTGTTTTTT. V usage is TRBV5-5 and J usage is TRBJ1-4; no definite D call. This CDR3 comprises 17 residues. V was shortened by 3 bases and J by 7 bases, with 22 bases between the two germline ends. The germline CDR1 and CDR2 sequences are SGHKS and YYEKEE (reference sequence). Drawing the rest from reference TRBV5-5 and TRBJ1-4, the complete variable domain is DAGVTQSPTHLIKTRGQQVTLRCSPISGHKSVSWYQQVLGQGPQFIFQYYEKEERGRGNFPDRFSARQFPNYSSELNVNALLLGDSALYLCASSSTEPGWYGEKLFFGSGTQLSVL.

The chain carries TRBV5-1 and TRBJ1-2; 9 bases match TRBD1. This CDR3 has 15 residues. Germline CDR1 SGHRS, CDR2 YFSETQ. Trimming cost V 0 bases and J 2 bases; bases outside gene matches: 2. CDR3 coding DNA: TGCGCCAGCAGCTTGGGGACAGGGGACAACTATGGCTACACCTTC. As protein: CASSLGTGDNYGYTF.

The CDR3 sequence is CASSLERQEYEQYF. CDR3 sequence (DNA): TGTGCCAGCAGCTTGGAGAGACAGGAATACGAGCAGTACTTC. The chain recombines TRBV5-5 with TRBJ2-7, with D tentatively TRBD1 (6 bases). From germline, CDR1 is SGHKS and CDR2 YYEKEE (reference sequence). V was pared by 0 bases and J by 4 bases, with 11 bases between. This CDR3 is 14 amino acids long.

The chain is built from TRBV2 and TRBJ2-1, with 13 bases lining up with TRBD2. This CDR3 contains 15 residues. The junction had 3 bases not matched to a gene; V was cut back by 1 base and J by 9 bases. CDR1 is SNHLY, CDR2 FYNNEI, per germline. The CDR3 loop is CASSEVTSGGGEQFF. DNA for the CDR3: TGTGCCAGCAGTGAAGTTACTAGCGGGGGGGGTGAGCAGTTCTTC.

As DNA, the CDR3 is TGTGCCAGCTCACCAGAGTTTAGGGGTGAAAAACTGTTTTTT. The encoded protein is CASSPEFRGEKLFF. The V gene is TRBV18, the J gene TRBJ1-4, with a tentative D call TRBD1 (5 bases). V was clipped by 2 bases and J by 7 bases, with 11 bases between them. The germline V gene has CDR1 KGHSH and CDR2 LQKENI. The CDR3 has 14 amino acids.

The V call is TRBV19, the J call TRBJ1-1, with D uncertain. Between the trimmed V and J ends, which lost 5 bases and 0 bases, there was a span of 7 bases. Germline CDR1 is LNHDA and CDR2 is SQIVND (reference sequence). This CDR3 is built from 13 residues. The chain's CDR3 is CASSGSLNTEAFF. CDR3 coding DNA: TGTGCCAGTAGTGGGAGCCTGAACACTGAAGCTTTCTTT.

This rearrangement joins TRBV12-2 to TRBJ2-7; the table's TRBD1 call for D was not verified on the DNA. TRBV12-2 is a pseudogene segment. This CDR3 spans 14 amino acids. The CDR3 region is CASRPRTGLYEQYF. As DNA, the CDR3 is TGTGCAAGTCGCCCCCGGACAGGTCTCTACGAGCAGTACTTC.